Included here is one T cell receptor (beta chain) sequence, with context. Trimming removed 7 bases at V and 0 bases at J, with 13 bases between. CDR3 length equals 15 residues. Germline CDR1 is LGHDT and CDR2 is YNNKEL (reference sequence). The source of the sample is a study of T-cell memory formation after mild COVID-19. Study-wide context: TCR clustering was largely donor specific.

A single record per CDR3 protein comes from TCRdb applying MiXCR to the 5' RACE reads. The table has more than 110,000 distinct CDR3 sequences, around 15% seen once. The receptor was derived from an adult woman who had mild COVID-19 (a few samples of this study predate the infection). Cell type and time point are not known. J is TRBJ2-1 and V is TRBV3-1; D might be TRBD2 (6 bases). The sequencing input was PBMCs or a T cell subset sorted from them (not recorded which). For the CDR3, the DNA is TGTGCCAGCACGCGCGGGGAAGACTCCTACAATGAGCAGTTCTTC. Protein product: CASTRGEDSYNEQFF.